This is a list of T cell receptor beta chains from one sample in a study of graft-versus-host responses after intestinal transplantation. Repertoires were generated with immunoSEQ multiplex PCR, while TCRdb's copy carries only in-frame clones and drops some. The sample has more than 50,000 clones, roughly nine tenths seen once. The sequencing used PBMCs, collected approximately 97 weeks after intestinal transplant. Every receptor here comes from a human patient who received an intestinal transplant, so some T cells may come from the graft donor. Each CDR3 is given with its conserved first and last residue. Fields, in order: D gene, J gene, V gene, clone size, CDR3 DNA, CDR3 protein. A D gene is named only where the DNA matches it firmly. Clone sizes are given selectively: once, few, many, or a class where the clone is expanded.

TRBD1 TRBJ2-7 TRBV9 - TGTGCCAGCAGCCAGGGACAGCCCCCCTACGAGCAGTACTTC CASSQGQPPYEQYF
- TRBJ2-5 TRBV27 - TGTGCCAGCAGTCCCACGCTTCGAGAGACCCAGTACTTC CASSPTLRETQYF
TRBD1 TRBJ1-6 TRBV10-3 - TGTGCCATCAGTGAGTCGAGAGGGGGCTCACCCCTCCACTTT CAISESRGGSPLHF
TRBD2 TRBJ2-5 TRBV4-2 - TGTGCCAGCAGCCGGCTAGCGGGACTCCAAGAGACCCAGTACTTC CASSRLAGLQETQYF
- TRBJ2-2 TRBV14 few TGTGCCAGCAGCCAAAAACACACCGGGGAGCTGTTTTTT CASSQKHTGELFF
- TRBJ1-3 TRBV18 - TGTGCCAGCTCACAGTCGGACGGGAGCTCTGGAAACACCATATATTTT CASSQSDGSSGNTIYF
- TRBJ2-5 TRBV7-2 - TGTGCCAGCAGCCGAGGGGCAGAAGAGACCCAGTACTTC CASSRGAEETQYF
- TRBJ1-1 TRBV11-2 - TGTGCCAGCAGCCGATCGGGAGGGCCGGACACTGAAGCTTTCTTT CASSRSGGPDTEAFF
- TRBJ2-1 TRBV7-9 - TGTGCCAGCAGCCCAGGTTTCGATGAGCAGTTCTTC CASSPGFDEQFF
TRBD1 TRBJ2-5 TRBV27 - TGTGCCAGCAGTTTAGCGGACAGGTCCTTAGGAGAGACCCAGTACTTC CASSLADRSLGETQYF
- TRBJ1-2 TRBV2 - TGTGCCAGCAGTGTGGAAGGGGTCAGAGCCTTC CASSVEGVRAF
TRBD1 TRBJ2-3 TRBV10-3 - TGTGCCACCATCCGGACAGGGGGCGGCACAGATACGCAGTATTTT CATIRTGGGTDTQYF
TRBD1 TRBJ2-3 TRBV5-1 few TGCGCCAGCAGCTTGGAGACAGGGGGTCTCACAGATACGCAGTATTTT CASSLETGGLTDTQYF
- TRBJ2-7 TRBV29-1 - TGCAGCGGGGCCCTGGGTAGCTTGGACGAGCAGTACTTC CSGALGSLDEQYF
TRBD1 TRBJ1-2 TRBV7-3 - TGTGCCAGCAGCTCCCAGGGACAGGTTATGGGCTATGGCTACACCTTC CASSSQGQVMGYGYTF
- TRBJ2-7 TRBV5-1 - TGCGCCAGCAGGGCCGCCAGCTCCTACGAGCAGTACTTC CASRAASSYEQYF
- TRBJ2-7 TRBV6-5 - TGTGCCAGCCCGTGCGTAGGTCCCCGGCTCTACGAGCAGTACTTC CASPCVGPRLYEQYF
- TRBJ1-4 TRBV27 - TGTGCCAGCAGTCGGGGCAGCTTCTATGAAAAACTGTTTTTT CASSRGSFYEKLFF
TRBD1 TRBJ1-1 TRBV18 - TGTGCCAGCTCACCCCGGGACAGTATGAACACTGAAGCTTTCTTT CASSPRDSMNTEAFF
TRBD1 TRBJ1-1 TRBV23-1 - TGCGCCAGCAGTCAATCGGGGACAGGGAACACTGAAGCTTTCTTT CASSQSGTGNTEAFF
- TRBJ2-5 TRBV9 - TGTGCCAGCAGCAAACAAACAGAGACCCAGTACTTC CASSKQTETQYF
- TRBJ2-7 TRBV7-2 - TGTGCCAGCAGCCAAAACCTGGGCTCGCTCTACGAGCAGTACTTC CASSQNLGSLYEQYF
TRBD1 TRBJ1-3 TRBV7-2 - TGTGCCAGCAGCTTGGACAGGGGGGGAAACACCATATATTTT CASSLDRGGNTIYF
TRBD1 TRBJ1-3 TRBV9 - TGTGCCAGCAGCGTAGGCCAGGGGGGCGGAAACACCATATATTTT CASSVGQGGGNTIYF
- TRBJ2-7 TRBV6-1 - TGTGCCAGCAGTGAAGCGCCGGGGGTGGACGAGCAGTACTTC CASSEAPGVDEQYF
- TRBJ1-5 TRBV18 - TGTGCCAGCTCACCACCGTTGAGGGACGGGATCTATCAGCCCCAGCATTTT CASSPPLRDGIYQPQHF
TRBD1 TRBJ1-4 TRBV30 - TGTGGGTCCCGGGGGACAGGGGAGACAACTAATGAAAAACTGTTTTTT CGSRGTGETTNEKLFF
- TRBJ2-6 TRBV19 - TGTGCCAGTATGAGGCAGGGGGGGTCTGGGGCCAACGTCCTGACTTTC CASMRQGGSGANVLTF
- TRBJ2-1 TRBV7-9 once TGTGCCGGCAGCTACCGAGGCAATGAGCAGTTCTTC CAGSYRGNEQFF
TRBD1 TRBJ1-1 TRBV7-3 - TGTGCCAGCAGTGGGACAGAGGGCACTGAAGCTTTCTTT CASSGTEGTEAFF
TRBD2 TRBJ2-1 TRBV5-1 - TGCGCCAGCAGCTTCTCCGGGGGGGCCTTGAGCTCCTACAATGAGCAGTTCTTC CASSFSGGALSSYNEQFF
TRBD1 TRBJ1-2 TRBV5-1 - TGCGCCAGCAGCTTAAACGTCGGACAGGGGAAGTCGATATACACCTTC CASSLNVGQGKSIYTF
TRBD1 TRBJ2-7 TRBV7-8 - TGTGCCAGCACCCCCTGGACAGGGGACGAGCAGTACTTC CASTPWTGDEQYF
- TRBJ1-1 TRBV9 once TGTGCCAGCAACGGGCGGGCTGGGACTGAAGCTTTCTTT CASNGRAGTEAFF
- TRBJ2-3 TRBV1 - TGCACCAGCAGCCAAGGGGCTAGCGGGGGGGCCTTAGATACGCAGTATTTT CTSSQGASGGALDTQYF
- TRBJ1-3 TRBV5-6 - TGTGCCAGCAGCGGACCGGGACCCGAATCTGGAAACACCATATATTTT CASSGPGPESGNTIYF
TRBD1 TRBJ2-7 TRBV2 - TGTGCCGGCGGACAGGGGAATCGATACGAGCAGTACTTC CAGGQGNRYEQYF
TRBD1 TRBJ2-2 TRBV5-4 - TGTGCCAGCAGCCCTAGGACAGGTCCGAACACCGGGGAGCTGTTTTTT CASSPRTGPNTGELFF
- TRBJ1-5 TRBV13 - TGTGCCAGCAGCTTAGCCGGGACCTCGGGCAATCAGCCCCAGCATTTT CASSLAGTSGNQPQHF
TRBD2 TRBJ2-1 TRBV2 - TGTGCCAGCAGTGAACCGCCCCTTCGCGGGGGGCGAAATGAGCAGTTCTTC CASSEPPLRGGRNEQFF
TRBD1 TRBJ1-3 TRBV2 - TGTGCCACCCACCGGACTCCCAGGGGGCCCCTGGACTCTGGAAACACCATATATTTT CATHRTPRGPLDSGNTIYF
- TRBJ1-1 TRBV2 - TGTGCCAGCAGTACCGGGACATATAGTGGGACTGAAGCTTTCTTT CASSTGTYSGTEAFF
- TRBJ2-7 TRBV6-5 - TGTGCCAGCAGTTACAGGGTTAACTACGAGCAGTACTTC CASSYRVNYEQYF
- TRBJ1-5 TRBV7-9 - TGTGCCAGCAGCTTGAGGGGGAGCAATCAGCCCCAGCATTTT CASSLRGSNQPQHF
- TRBJ2-1 TRBV9 - TGTGCCAGCAGCGTCTATTCGGGGGCTGCCCAGCAGTTCTTC CASSVYSGAAQQFF
- TRBJ2-5 TRBV4-2 - TGTGCCAGCAGCCCCACTGAACAAGAGACCCAGTACTTC CASSPTEQETQYF
TRBD1 TRBJ1-1 TRBV18 - TGTGCCAGCTCACTCTCGACAGGGCTGAACACTGAAGCTTTCTTT CASSLSTGLNTEAFF
TRBD1 TRBJ1-1 TRBV11-3 - TGTGCCAGCAGCTTAGTTGGGACAGGGGGGGACACTGAAGCTTTCTTT CASSLVGTGGDTEAFF
- TRBJ1-2 TRBV27 - TGTGCCAGCAGACTTTTGGGGGGAGGTGGCTACACCTTC CASRLLGGGGYTF
- TRBJ2-1 TRBV19 - TGTGCCAGTAGTATCCTCTTGGGGTCCGGGTCCTACAATGAGCAGTTCTTC CASSILLGSGSYNEQFF
- TRBJ2-5 TRBV7-2 - TGTGCCAGCAGCCGTCCGGGACCCCGGGAGACCCAGTACTTC CASSRPGPRETQYF